What follows are 16 T cell receptor beta chains derived from one specimen sequenced in a study of blood T cell repertoires in COVID-19. This table comes from immunoSEQ multiplex PCR, and its TCRdb copy is limited to in-frame clones, with some not included. The sample has a few hundred thousand clones; 85% to 90% are singletons. Sequenced input: PBMCs or T cells enriched from blood (not recorded which). All receptors derive from a man in his forties or fifties who had recovered from COVID-19.

This chain joins TRBV9 and TRBJ2-2, with TRBD1 matching 7 bases. Trimming at V came to 3 bases and at J to 0 bases, leaving 11 bases not matched to a gene. This CDR3 region has 18 residues. Per germline, CDR1 SGDLS and CDR2 YYNGEE. The CDR3 region is CASSAVLNRGTNTGELFF. The CDR3 DNA sequence: TGTGCCAGCAGCGCTGTACTTAACAGGGGTACGAACACCGGGGAGCTGTTTTTT. The full variable domain, with the rest looked up from reference TRBV9 and TRBJ2-2, is DSGVTQTPKHLITATGQRVTLRCSPRSGDLSVYWYQQSLDQGLQFLIQYYNGEERAKGNILERFSAQQFPDLHSELNLSSLELGDSALYFCASSAVLNRGTNTGELFFGEGSRLTVL.

This chain connects TRBV5-1 to TRBJ2-1, with 7 bases aligning to TRBD1. Germline assignment: CDR1 SGHRS and CDR2 YFSETQ. Trimming removed 3 bases from V and 9 bases from J; junction bases left unmatched: 12. This CDR3 is built from 15 residues. CDR3 nucleotide sequence: TGCGCCAGCAGCTCCGGACCCGACAGGGACACTGAGCAGTTCTTC. Translation gives CASSSGPDRDTEQFF.

V usage is TRBV7-9 and J usage is TRBJ2-7; TRBD1 agrees at 9 bases. The CDR3 sequence is 14 residues long. The germline gives CDR1 SEHNR, CDR2 FQNEAQ (reference sequence). V lost 5 bases to trimming and J lost 4 bases; unmatched junction nucleotides: 6. CDR3 protein: CASSARDREYEQYF. The CDR3 DNA is TGTGCCAGCAGCGCCCGGGACAGGGAATACGAGCAGTACTTC.

The chain recombines TRBV21-1 with TRBJ2-4; whether TRBD1, the table's D call, matches the DNA was not checked. TRBV21-1 is listed as a pseudogene. There are 20 residues in the CDR3. CDR3 bases: TGTGCCAGCAGCAAAGAGGCTCCCAGGCCCCGCTGGTGGGCCAAAAACATTCAGTACTTC. This codes for CASSKEAPRPRWWAKNIQYF.

The V gene is TRBV4-3, the J gene TRBJ2-2, with TRBD1 matching over 9 bases. The junction had 11 bases not matched to a gene; V was cut back by 3 bases and J by 3 bases. Looked up from germline, CDR1 is LGHNA and CDR2 is YSLEER. There are 18 residues in the CDR3. The CDR3 here is CASSHQDRGYLDTGELFF. For the CDR3, the DNA is TGCGCCAGCAGCCACCAGGACAGGGGATATCTGGACACCGGGGAGCTGTTTTTT.

The J gene is TRBJ2-1, the V gene TRBV3-1 (or the pseudogene TRBV3-2), with TRBD1 as a possible D gene (6 bases). Trimming left V 2 bases short and J 6 bases short, with 14 bases between. This CDR3 has 15 amino acids. Germline V gene lookup returns CDR1 LGHDT and CDR2 YNNKEL (reference sequence). CDR3 in DNA: TGTGCCAGCAGCCAAAACACAGGGTACCCCAATGAGCAGTTCTTC. Its translation is CASSQNTGYPNEQFF.

The chain couples TRBV2 to TRBJ2-1, with TRBD1 matching over 9 bases. V was pared by 5 bases and J by 8 bases, with 16 bases of the junction left unmatched. The CDR3 is made up of 17 amino acids. CDR1 is SNHLY, CDR2 FYNNEI, per germline. CDR3 sequence reads: CASSLHPLTTGGDEQFF. The CDR3 DNA reads TGTGCCAGCAGTCTCCACCCTCTGACCACAGGGGGCGATGAGCAGTTCTTC.

This clone was found once. This chain links TRBV28 with TRBJ1-5, with D unresolved. Germline assignment: CDR1 MDHEN and CDR2 SYDVKM. Between the trimmed V and J ends, which lost 6 bases and 5 bases, there was a span of 14 bases. The CDR3 is 14 amino acids. CDR3 loop: CASSIGALDQPQHF. CDR3 DNA: TGTGCCAGCAGCATCGGAGCCTTAGATCAGCCCCAGCATTTT.

The V call is TRBV30, the J call TRBJ1-1; perhaps TRBD1 as D (6 bases). The CDR3 contains 15 residues. Germline CDR1 GTSNPN, CDR2 SVGIG (reference sequence). The ends were cut back, 5 bases at V and 0 bases at J, with 16 bases in the middle. This chain's CDR3 is CAWAQDSLMNTEAFF. The DNA for the CDR3 is TGTGCCTGGGCCCAGGACAGCCTCATGAACACTGAAGCTTTCTTT. The full variable domain, completed using reference TRBV30 and TRBJ1-1, is SQTIHQWPATLVQPVGSPLSLECTVEGTSNPNLYWYRQAAGRGLQLLFYSVGIGQISSEVPQNLSASRPQDRQFILSSKKLLLSDSGFYLCAWAQDSLMNTEAFFGQGTRLTVV.

V is TRBV10-3 and J is TRBJ2-7, with 8 nucleotides matching TRBD1. CDR1 is ENHRY, CDR2 SYGVKD, per germline. Unmatched junction bases numbered 11, after V lost 8 bases and J lost 2 bases. This CDR3 is 15 amino acids long. CDR3 in amino acids: CAISVRTGLTYEQYF. CDR3 sequence (DNA): TGTGCCATCTCCGTCAGGACAGGGCTAACCTACGAGCAGTACTTC.

Remarks on this clone: Other DNA sequences within the sample encode an identical CDR3. This sequence joins TRBV3-1 (or the pseudogene TRBV3-2) and TRBJ2-7; D gene ambiguous. V lost 0 bases and J lost 0, with 6 bases in between. The CDR3 consists of 14 residues. Germline-derived CDR1 and CDR2 are LGHDT and YNNKEL (reference sequence). CDR3 sequence reads: CASSQDPSSYEQYF. The CDR3 bases are TGTGCCAGCAGCCAAGACCCGAGCTCCTACGAGCAGTACTTC.

This clone showed up just a few times. Other DNA sequences from this sample encode an identical CDR3 as well. This chain connects TRBV7-9 to TRBJ1-2; D is unresolved. Between the trimmed V and J ends, which lost 5 bases and 2 bases, there was a span of 3 bases. The V gene's germline CDR1 is SEHNR and CDR2 FQNEAQ (reference sequence). This CDR3 is built from 11 residues. CDR3 residues: CASSQNYGYTF. CDR3 DNA sequence: TGTGCCAGCAGCCAGAACTATGGCTACACCTTC.

The chain joins TRBV15 to TRBJ2-7, with 8 bases matching TRBD1. CDR3 length equals 19 residues. CDR1 LNHNV and CDR2 YYDKDF come from the germline V gene (reference sequence). V shed 0 bases and J 2 bases; nucleotides not matched to a gene: 15. DNA for the CDR3: TGTGCCACCAGCAGAGATCGTGTTCTGGGACAGGCCATACCCTACGAGCAGTACTTC. Its translation: CATSRDRVLGQAIPYEQYF. Looking up the rest from reference TRBV15 and TRBJ2-7 gives the full variable domain: DAMVIQNPRYQVTQFGKPVTLSCSQTLNHNVMYWYQQKSSQAPKLLFHYYDKDFNNEADTPDNFQSRRPNTSFCFLDIRSPGLGDTAMYLCATSRDRVLGQAIPYEQYFGPGTRLTVT.

The chain's CDR3 is CASNPLQGYQPQHF. Here the CDR3 DNA reads TGTGCCAGTAATCCCCTTCAGGGGTACCAGCCCCAGCATTTT. The V and J genes are TRBV19 and TRBJ1-5, with D perhaps matching TRBD1 (6 bases). From germline, CDR1 is LNHDA and CDR2 SQIVND (reference sequence). V was clipped by 7 bases and J by 7 bases, with 17 bases between them. CDR3 length: 14 amino acids.

In its sample, this clone was seen once. The same CDR3 arises from other DNA sequences in this sample as well. The chain carries TRBV18 and TRBJ1-1, with 9 bases matching TRBD1. The CDR3 sequence is 14 residues long. Germline CDR1 is KGHSH and CDR2 is LQKENI. V dropped 3 bases and J dropped 4; count of bases not matched to a gene: 3. The CDR3 spells CASSPDRGSTEAFF. The CDR3 DNA follows: TGTGCCAGCTCACCCGACAGGGGGAGCACTGAAGCTTTCTTT.

The rearrangement joins TRBV7-6 to TRBJ2-5; D call uncertain. Germline CDR1 is SGHVS and CDR2 is FNYEAQ. V gave up 3 bases and J gave up 2 bases, with 7 bases separating them. CDR3 length equals 13 residues. CDR3 loop: CASSFTFQETQYF. Here the CDR3 DNA reads TGTGCCAGCAGCTTTACTTTTCAAGAGACCCAGTACTTC.